These 13 T cell receptor beta chains came from one sample sequenced in a study of long-term antiretroviral therapy in people with HIV. A v3.0 immunoSEQ assay was performed at survey level. TCRdb's table, derived via immunoSEQ multiplex PCR, lists solely in-frame clones and lacks some. The sample has approximately 24,000 clones, under 90% seen once. The material was unsorted PBMCs, obtained at the start of antiretroviral therapy, before treatment. These receptors originate from a woman aged 18-30 years with HIV.

The V and J genes are TRBV4-3 and TRBJ2-7; D gene unclear. The germline V gene encodes CDR1 LGHNA and CDR2 YSLEER. The CDR3 has 15 residues. V lost 0 bases, J lost 2 bases, and 11 bases lay in between. CDR3 in amino acids: CASSQDPAQTYEQYF. CDR3 DNA: TGCGCCAGCAGCCAAGATCCCGCGCAAACCTACGAGCAGTACTTC.

The V gene is TRBV14, the J gene TRBJ1-4; D ambiguous. The CDR3 runs to 17 residues. V was clipped by 2 bases and J by 4 bases, with 17 bases between them. Germline V gene sequence: CDR1 SGHDN, CDR2 FVKESK. CDR3 loop: CASSQTQASGNNEKLFF. The CDR3 nucleotides read TGTGCCAGCAGCCAAACTCAGGCTTCCGGGAATAATGAAAAACTGTTTTTT.

CDR3 in DNA: TGCGCCAGCAGCCAAGTCAGCCCGACACCAGTCACAGATACGCAGTATTTT. Protein: CASSQVSPTPVTDTQYF. The chain combines TRBV4-1 with TRBJ2-3; D uncertain. The CDR3 length is 17 residues. CDR1 and CDR2 from the germline V gene are MGHRA and YSYEKL. V dropped 1 base and J dropped 2 bases, with 16 bases sitting between them.

On this clone itself: A read error may account for a junction end that differs from germline. The same CDR3 also results from other DNA sequences found in this sample. The chain uses TRBV2 and TRBJ1-4; 7 nucleotides align to TRBD1. CDR3 length equals 16 residues. Looked up from germline, CDR1 is SNHLY and CDR2 is FYNNEI. The CDR3 loop is CASSGGYRGENEKLFF. CDR3 nucleotides: TGTGCTAGCAGTGGCGGCTACAGGGGTGAAAATGAAAAACTGTTTTTT.

The chain is built from TRBV11-3 and TRBJ2-1; D tentatively reads TRBD1 or TRBD2 (5 bases each). The CDR3 totals 15 residues. CDR1 SGHNT and CDR2 YENEEA come from the germline V gene. The V end was cut by 0 bases, the J end by 6 bases, with 12 bases between. The CDR3, as DNA: TGTGCCAGCAGCTTAGATTGGACAACTAGCAATGAGCAGTTCTTC. Its translation is CASSLDWTTSNEQFF.

This chain joins TRBV6-1 and TRBJ1-5, with unresolved D. Germline assignment: CDR1 MNHNS and CDR2 SASEGT. This CDR3 has 11 residues. V shed 8 bases and J shed 9 bases, with 11 bases lying between them. CDR3 in amino acids: CASSSVGPQHF. The CDR3 nucleotides are TGTGCCAGCTCGTCGGTTGGGCCCCAGCATTTT.

The rearrangement uses TRBV5-1 and TRBJ1-5; D ambiguous. Germline V lookup: CDR1 SGHRS, CDR2 YFSETQ. Deletions cut 4 bases from V and 4 bases from J, with 21 bases between. The CDR3 sequence is 17 residues long. Here the CDR3 reads CASSPPIVGPVNQPQHF. CDR3 bases: TGCGCCAGCAGCCCCCCGATAGTCGGACCGGTAAATCAGCCCCAGCATTTT.

This clone was recorded a few times. The rearrangement joins TRBV5-1 to TRBJ1-2; tentatively, D is TRBD1 (5 bases). Trimming pared 4 bases from V and 8 bases from J, leaving 18 bases between. The CDR3 is 14 amino acids. CDR1 and CDR2 (germline): SGHRS, YFSETQ. The DNA of the CDR3 is TGCGCCAGCAGCCCCGACGGGGGAAGGGGAGGCTACACCTTC. It codes for CASSPDGGRGGYTF. Complete variable domain (other parts from reference TRBV5-1 and TRBJ1-2): KAGVTQTPRYLIKTRGQQVTLSCSPISGHRSVSWYQQTPGQGLQFLFEYFSETQRNKGNFPGRFSGRQFSNSRSEMNVSTLELGDSALYLCASSPDGGRGGYTFGSGTRLTVV.

The chain joins TRBV5-1 to TRBJ1-2, with unresolved D. The CDR3 is 14 residues long. Germline V gene lookup returns CDR1 SGHRS and CDR2 YFSETQ. V lost 4 bases, J lost 1 base, and 11 bases lay in between. The DNA of the CDR3 is TGCGCCAGCAGCCCCCGGACTGATAACTATGGCTACACCTTC. Translated: CASSPRTDNYGYTF.

The chain is built from TRBV6-5 and TRBJ1-1; TRBD1 is a possible D gene (6 bases). Trimming shortened V by 6 bases and J by 1 base, and 9 bases separated the two germline ends. The CDR3 is 13 residues long. CDR1 and CDR2 (germline): MNHEY, SVGAGI. The DNA for the CDR3 is TGTGCCAGCAGCGGACAGAAGAACACTGAAGCTTTCTTT. Residues: CASSGQKNTEAFF.

Only a few counts were recorded for this clone. Distinct nucleotide sequences in the sample also encode this CDR3. The rearrangement links TRBV9 to TRBJ1-1; tentative D call: TRBD1 (6 bases). V was trimmed by 4 bases and J by 1 base, leaving 11 bases between them. The CDR3 is 14 amino acids. Germline assignment: CDR1 SGDLS and CDR2 YYNGEE. The CDR3: CASSYRTENTEAFF. The CDR3 coding sequence is TGTGCCAGCAGCTACCGGACAGAGAACACTGAAGCTTTCTTT.

The V call is TRBV6-7, the J call TRBJ2-3; D is ambiguous. TRBV6-7 is an open reading frame whose function is uncertain. The V and J ends lost 0 bases and 2 bases respectively, with 3 bases between them. The CDR3 covers 13 residues. This chain's CDR3 is CASSYSYTDTQYF. Written as DNA, the CDR3 is TGTGCCAGCAGTTACTCCTACACAGATACGCAGTATTTT.

V is TRBV2 and J is TRBJ1-5; perhaps TRBD1 as D (5 bases). Germline lookup yields CDR1 SNHLY and CDR2 FYNNEI. Between the trimmed V and J ends, which lost 1 base and 4 bases, there was a span of 14 bases. This CDR3 contains 16 residues. The CDR3 DNA reads TGTGCCAGCAGTGAAGGGGGGACTTCGGCTAATCAGCCCCAGCATTTT. Translated: CASSEGGTSANQPQHF.